This T cell receptor (beta chain) appears in the sequencing data of a study of T-cell memory formation after mild COVID-19. TCRdb redid the calling of the 5' RACE reads with MiXCR, one entry per CDR3 protein. The sample shows some 600,000 distinct CDR3 sequences, 17% of them seen only once. The table lists this clonotype with a count of one. The TCR comes from an adult woman who had mild COVID-19 (a few samples of this study predate the infection). Cell type and time point are not known. Specimen: PBMCs or a T cell subset sorted from them (not recorded which).

As DNA, the CDR3 is TGTGCCAGCAGCCCAACTTCTTCCGGGACAGGGGGCGACGAGCAGTACTTC. Protein sequence: CASSPTSSGTGGDEQYF. This chain joins TRBV21-1 and TRBJ2-7; the table's TRBD1 call for D was not verified on the DNA. TRBV21-1 is annotated as a pseudogene. This CDR3 is built from 17 residues.